The source of this TCR beta chain is a study of spatial heterogeneity in lung cancer. Study background: Beta-chain sequences consistently outnumbered alpha-chain sequences in detection.

V lost 5 bases and J lost 2; bases outside the gene matches: 11. CDR1 and CDR2 from the germline V gene are SGHTA and FQGNSA. There are 18 residues in the CDR3. This clonotype was recorded many times. Its antigen is still unknown. In the library, each TCR cDNA molecule bore its own unique molecular identifier. TCRdb ran MiXCR on the 5' RACE reads and lists one entry per CDR3 protein. The table shows about 53,000 distinct CDR3 sequences, with under 7.5% occurring only once. Indicated time point: sample taken at primary tumor resection. Material for sequencing was whole RNA from tumor, nontumor lung or frozen PBMC, left unsorted. Untreated early-stage non-small cell lung cancer patients, roughly 72 in total, were the donors. Study-wide findings and caveats: Blood showed ubiquitous tumor TCRs more often at resection than at routine follow-up.

This material consisted of PBMCs, taken at surgery. The receptor was isolated from a female donor with early-stage non-small cell lung cancer. The rearrangement uses TRBV7-2 and TRBJ2-4, with 11 bases fitting TRBD2. The CDR3 DNA is TGTGCCAGCAGCCGGGGTAGCGGGGGGGCCGGAACCAAAAACATTCAGTACTTC. Its protein product is CASSRGSGGAGTKNIQYF.